The rows below give T cell receptor beta chains drawn from one sample of a study of T cells after posttransplantation cyclophosphamide. Clones were sequenced by immunoSEQ multiplex PCR, and TCRdb holds only the in-frame ones, with some missing. Listed for the sample are approximately 39,000 clones, none seen a single time. What was sequenced was PBMCs. The receptors come from a girl aged 10 to 17 in good health, CMV-negative, and a related stem cell transplant donor. Both conserved end residues are part of each CDR3. Expanded clones get a size class; other rows say once, few or many, or leave the size out.

j_gene	v_gene	abundance	CDR3aa
TRBJ1-1	TRBV5-1	many	CASSLRGGLKEAFF
TRBJ2-7	TRBV6-5	many	CASSRGTRNYEQYF
TRBJ2-4	TRBV28	few	CASNPTGGIQYF
TRBJ2-3	TRBV6-6	many	CASMLAGVETQYF
TRBJ2-5	TRBV5-4	.	CASSLGDRGRETQYF
TRBJ1-2	TRBV4-3	many	CASSQNLGQGGNGYTF
TRBJ1-1	TRBV6-5	.	CASSFDRARTEAFF
TRBJ2-7	TRBV5-6	many	CASSLGTGEQYF
TRBJ2-1	TRBV5-1	many	CASSLGGLAGSSYNEQFF
TRBJ1-1	TRBV7-6	many	CASSLAPGGNTEAFF
TRBJ2-3	TRBV28	.	CASLAGGPVDTQYF
TRBJ1-2	TRBV4-3	.	CASSQDRRGLIYGYTF
.	TRBV28	.	CASTLTGGSSYEQYF
TRBJ2-3	TRBV27	few	CASSLSRRGGASYTQYF
TRBJ1-5	TRBV15	many	CATSTALKGPSNQPQHF
TRBJ1-1	TRBV15	many	CATSRDRGNTEAFF
TRBJ1-6	TRBV11-2	few	CASSPRDRGRSSPLHF
TRBJ2-1	TRBV7-8	many	CASSPPGTDNEQFF
TRBJ2-7	TRBV9	.	CASSVGPVTYEQYF
TRBJ1-4	TRBV28	many	CASSLAGTNEKLFF
TRBJ1-2	TRBV30	.	CAWSARSWAYGYTF
TRBJ2-4	TRBV27	.	CASSGQGIDKNIQYF
TRBJ1-1	TRBV6-4	many	CASRDGQMNTEAFF